This TCR beta chain was sequenced in a study of cytomegalovirus exposure and HLA in healthy donors. Study-level results: Later genetic work tied a missense DCLRE1C variant to beta-chain V and J trimming. In a later analysis, CMV-associated beta chains were mostly HLA-associated, it appeared. A later analysis, which compared TCR beta chains of equal frequency, found the HLA-associated ones more clonally expanded.

As concerns this clone: Its antigen remains unidentified.

V lost 8 bases and J lost 1, with 12 bases in between. The CDR3 is made up of 14 amino acids. Per the germline V gene, CDR1 is SGHAT and CDR2 is FQNNGV. Amplification used 60 Vbeta primers and 13 Jbeta primers. Method: immunoSEQ multiplex PCR; TCRdb's copy keeps in-frame clones and lacks some. Recorded here are 200,000 or so clones; the top ten clones represent approximately 0.74%. The material sequenced was PBMCs. The rearrangement uses TRBV11-2 and TRBJ2-4, with D possibly TRBD2 on 5 matching bases. The TCR originated in a boy younger than 18 in good health and CMV-seronegative. The CDR3 is CASGTRGAKNIQYF. The CDR3 DNA sequence: TGTGCCAGCGGAACTAGAGGGGCCAAAAACATTCAGTACTTC. Drawing the rest from reference TRBV11-2 and TRBJ2-4, the complete variable domain is EAGVAQSPRYKIIEKRQSVAFWCNPISGHATLYWYQQILGQGPKLLIQFQNNGVVDDSQLPKDRFSAERLKGVDSTLKIQPAKLEDSAVYLCASGTRGAKNIQYFGAGTRLSVL.